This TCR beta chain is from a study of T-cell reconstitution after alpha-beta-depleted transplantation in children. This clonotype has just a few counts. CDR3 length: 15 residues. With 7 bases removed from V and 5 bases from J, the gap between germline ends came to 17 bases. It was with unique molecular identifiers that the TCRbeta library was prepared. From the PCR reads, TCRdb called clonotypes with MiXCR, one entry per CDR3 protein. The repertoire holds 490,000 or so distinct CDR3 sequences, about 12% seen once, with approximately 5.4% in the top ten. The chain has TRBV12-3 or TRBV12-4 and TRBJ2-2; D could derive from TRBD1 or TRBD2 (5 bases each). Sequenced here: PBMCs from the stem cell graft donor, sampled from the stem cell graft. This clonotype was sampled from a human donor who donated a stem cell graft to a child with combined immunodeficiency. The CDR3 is CASTGTPGKTGELFF. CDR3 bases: TGTGCCAGCACCGGGACCCCGGGGAAGACCGGGGAGCTGTTTTTT.